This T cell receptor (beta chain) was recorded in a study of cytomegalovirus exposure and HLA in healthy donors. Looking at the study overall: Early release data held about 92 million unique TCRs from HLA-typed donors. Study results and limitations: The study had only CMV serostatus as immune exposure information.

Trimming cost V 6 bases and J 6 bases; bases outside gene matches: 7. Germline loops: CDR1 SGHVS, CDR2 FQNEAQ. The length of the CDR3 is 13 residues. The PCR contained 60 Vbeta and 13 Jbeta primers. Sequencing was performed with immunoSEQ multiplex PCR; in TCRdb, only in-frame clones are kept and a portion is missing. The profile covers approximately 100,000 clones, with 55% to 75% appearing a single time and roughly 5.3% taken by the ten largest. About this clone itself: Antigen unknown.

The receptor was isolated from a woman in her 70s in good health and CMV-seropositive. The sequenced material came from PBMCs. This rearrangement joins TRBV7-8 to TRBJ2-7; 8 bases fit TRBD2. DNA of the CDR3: TGTGCCAGCAGTGGCGGGGGGTTCGTCGAGCAGTACTTC. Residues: CASSGGGFVEQYF. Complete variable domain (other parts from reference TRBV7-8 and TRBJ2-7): GAGVSQSPRYKVAKRGQDVALRCDPISGHVSLFWYQQALGQGPEFLTYFQNEAQLDKSGLPSDRFFAERPEGSVSTLKIQRTQQEDSAVYLCASSGGGFVEQYFGPGTRLTVT.